This T cell receptor beta chain was profiled in a study of OX40 agonist ivuxolimab in advanced cancers. In the study overall: Dosing consisted of intravenous ivuxolimab at 0.01 to 10 mg/kg every 2 weeks.

This CDR3 comprises 15 residues. Germline lookup yields CDR1 MNHNY and CDR2 SVGAGI (reference sequence). Trimming left V 0 bases short and J 5 bases short, with 13 bases between. Profiled with immunoSEQ multiplex PCR; TCRdb holds only in-frame clones, not every one. The data contain tens of thousands of clones, about 90% of them singletons. The sequence was obtained from an adult with an advanced solid tumor such as melanoma, head and neck, liver or kidney cancer. This specimen was CD4+ or CD8+ T cells sorted from blood, taken in a trial of the OX40 agonist ivuxolimab. The genes are TRBV6-6 and TRBJ2-5; TRBD1 or TRBD2 may be the D gene (6 bases each). The CDR3, as DNA: TGTGCCAGCAGTTACTCGGGGGGCTTGGGGGAGACCCAGTACTTC. It is translated as CASSYSGGLGETQYF.